The 15 T cell receptor beta chains given below trace back to one sample, sequenced in a study of vaccination effects on CD4 cells after COVID-19. Sequencing was performed with immunoSEQ multiplex PCR; in TCRdb, only in-frame clones are kept and a portion is missing. This sample has nearly 45,000 clones, with approximately 70% found just once. Antigens for these TCRs are unknown. Isolation of CD4+ T cells took place after more than 9 days of culture. Participants got two doses of BNT162b2 or mRNA-1273 vaccine. Sequences were derived from CD4+ T cells from PBMCs cultured without peptide, sampled after COVID-19 vaccination. These TCRs come from a human donor who received a COVID-19 vaccine.

This rearrangement joins TRBV21-1 to TRBJ2-7. TRBV21-1 is given as a pseudogene. The CDR3 length is 12 residues. This CDR3 is CASSEILCEQYF. The CDR3, as DNA: TGTGCCAGCAGCGAAATTCTTTGCGAGCAGTACTTC.

The V call is TRBV9, the J call TRBJ1-4, with 7 bases lining up with TRBD1. The germline V gene has CDR1 SGDLS and CDR2 YYNGEE. Unmatched junction bases numbered 5, after V lost 2 bases and J lost 7 bases. The CDR3 sequence is 14 residues long. CDR3 sequence reads: CASSVGTVSEKLFF. Written as DNA, the CDR3 is TGTGCCAGCAGCGTGGGGACAGTGAGTGAAAAACTGTTTTTT.

The J gene is TRBJ1-5, the V gene TRBV6-5, with D unresolved. Trimming removed 6 bases at V and 2 bases at J, with 8 bases between. The CDR3 is 13 amino acids. Germline CDR1 MNHEY, CDR2 SVGAGI. CDR3 sequence: CASRRERNQPQHF. The CDR3, as DNA: TGTGCCAGCAGGAGGGAGCGCAATCAGCCCCAGCATTTT.

This chain joins TRBV6-5 and TRBJ1-3, with D unresolved. Germline CDR1 MNHEY, CDR2 SVGAGI. Deletions cut 8 bases from V and 8 bases from J, with 10 bases between. The CDR3 is made up of 11 amino acids. CDR3 nucleotides: TGTGCCAGCCGAGACTGGTACACCATATATTTT. As protein: CASRDWYTIYF.

V usage is TRBV19 and J usage is TRBJ2-5, with D maybe TRBD2 (6 bases). Germline lookup yields CDR1 LNHDA and CDR2 SQIVND (reference sequence). Trimming stripped 1 base from V and 2 bases from J, with 11 bases between. The length of the CDR3 is 15 residues. The CDR3 sequence is CASSIGWAGQETQYF. In DNA, the CDR3 is TGTGCCAGTAGTATAGGTTGGGCGGGACAAGAGACCCAGTACTTC.

The chain combines TRBV12-5 with TRBJ2-3; D gene uncertain. This CDR3 has 17 amino acids. The germline V and J ends were trimmed by 0 bases and 2 bases, with 15 bases remaining between them. Germline CDR1 and CDR2: LGHNT and FRNRAP. CDR3 bases: TGTGCTAGTGGTTTGGTTAAGTTCCGGGTTTTCACAGATACGCAGTATTTT. Amino acid sequence: CASGLVKFRVFTDTQYF.

The V call is TRBV6-5, the J call TRBJ2-5; D may be TRBD1 (6 bases). CDR1 MNHEY and CDR2 SVGAGI come from the germline V gene. Trimming cost V 0 bases and J 3 bases, with 11 bases left between them. This CDR3 is built from 15 residues. The CDR3 spells CASSYSTGLKETQYF. The CDR3 DNA follows: TGTGCCAGCAGTTACTCAACAGGGTTAAAAGAGACCCAGTACTTC.

The V gene is TRBV6-2 or TRBV6-3, the J gene TRBJ2-7; no clear D. Germline V gives CDR1 MNHEY, CDR2 SVGEGT. The CDR3 consists of 12 residues. V was pared by 5 bases and J by 2 bases, with 7 bases between. This CDR3 is CASSRSAYEQYF. The CDR3 nucleotides are TGTGCCAGCAGTAGGTCCGCCTACGAGCAGTACTTC.

This chain links TRBV19 with TRBJ2-1; 10 nucleotides agree with TRBD1. Germline V lookup: CDR1 LNHDA, CDR2 SQIVND (reference sequence). J lost 6 bases, V lost 5 bases, and 4 bases had no gene match. The CDR3 sequence is 14 residues long. CDR3 sequence: CASSQRTGGNEQFF. In DNA, the CDR3 is TGTGCCAGTAGTCAACGGACAGGGGGCAATGAGCAGTTCTTC.

The chain couples TRBV6-5 to TRBJ2-7; D remains ambiguous. Germline V gives CDR1 MNHEY, CDR2 SVGAGI. The CDR3 contains 14 residues. The V gene lost 2 bases and the J gene lost 3 bases, with 11 bases spanning the gap. The CDR3 coding sequence is TGTGCCAGCAGTTACCGTCCCGGTTACTACGAGCAGTACTTC. This encodes CASSYRPGYYEQYF.

Only one count was recorded for this clone. V and J are TRBV7-8 and TRBJ1-1; D possibly corresponds to TRBD1 (5 bases). The ends were cut back, 1 base at V and 1 base at J, with 13 bases in the middle. The germline V gene encodes CDR1 SGHVS and CDR2 FQNEAQ. This CDR3 contains 16 residues. The CDR3 region is CASSLGEAGWNTEAFF. The DNA of the CDR3 is TGTGCCAGCAGCTTAGGAGAGGCAGGGTGGAACACTGAAGCTTTCTTT.

The chain uses TRBV6-4 and TRBJ1-1; D unclear. V gave up 5 bases and J gave up 4 bases, with 11 bases separating them. CDR1 and CDR2 from the germline V gene are MRHNA and SNTAGT. The CDR3 has 13 residues. CDR3 DNA sequence: TGTGCCAGCAGTTCCTTAGAAGGCACTGAAGCTTTCTTT. It encodes CASSSLEGTEAFF.

The V and J genes are TRBV4-2 and TRBJ2-7, with 15 bases fitting TRBD2. V shed 3 bases and J 3 bases; nucleotides not matched to a gene: 3. The CDR3 has 16 amino acids. Germline V gives CDR1 LGHNA, CDR2 YNFKEQ. This CDR3 is CASSQGLAGGYYEQYF. The CDR3 nucleotides read TGTGCCAGCAGCCAGGGACTAGCGGGGGGATACTACGAGCAGTACTTC.

This clone was found a few times. V is TRBV5-4 and J is TRBJ2-7; no definite D call. CDR3 size: 14 residues. Trimming cost V 2 bases and J 3 bases, with 12 bases left between them. Per the germline V gene, CDR1 is SGHNT and CDR2 is YYREEE (reference sequence). The DNA of the CDR3 is TGTGCCAGCAGCTTAGACAACGCCTTCTACGAGCAGTACTTC. Its translation is CASSLDNAFYEQYF.

This clone was seen only once. The rearrangement joins TRBV5-5 to TRBJ1-5; TRBD1 might be the D (5 bases). Trimming took 3 bases from V and 2 from J, leaving 15 bases between them. This CDR3 region has 16 residues. Germline lookup yields CDR1 SGHKS and CDR2 YYEKEE (reference sequence). CDR3 DNA sequence: TGTGCCAGCAGCTACGACAGCCGGGGTGGCAATCAGCCCCAGCATTTT. This encodes CASSYDSRGGNQPQHF.